The present TCR beta chain was sequenced within a study of beta chain features in type 1 diabetes (dated by TCRdb to 2017 to 2018). Turning to the overall study: No differences in mean age, gender distribution, total cell number or subset yield were found between patients and healthy donors. The study compared the TCRB repertoires of sorted circulating CD4+ T cell subsets in recently diagnosed type 1 diabetes patients with those in matched healthy donors. A total of around 100 million sorted cells were examined across all samples, and RNA yield correlated strongly with the number of cells per subset. Regulatory and stem cell-like memory subsets were isolated from only 8 patients and 8 healthy donors, whereas naive and central memory subsets came from all 30 or so donors.

This clone turned up a few times. The antigen it binds to is not known. Base qualities were left out, and no much larger clone turns up one base away. General findings and caveats noted by the study authors: PCR might favor shorter templates, but patient and control samples were amplified and corrected together, so any skew would affect both groups equally. Naive, central memory and regulatory TCRB repertoires appeared to be more alike among patients than among healthy donors. In all four CD4+ subsets, TCRB CDR3 length was moderately but significantly shorter in type 1 diabetes patients. Sequencing cDNA rather than genomic DNA could over-represent highly expressing activated cells, although activation and CD3 levels did not differ between groups. HLA sub-analyses involved small numbers of individuals, so any influence of HLA type on TCRB rearrangement remained unresolved. At VDJ recombination sites, type 1 diabetes patients had fewer insertions and more deleted nucleotides, which implies abnormalities in thymic rearrangement.

The High Capacity cDNA Reverse Transcription Kit was used to reverse transcribe all of the isolated RNA, meaning that expressed TCRB transcripts were what got sequenced. Deep immunoSEQ sequencing was performed on naive, central memory and regulatory T cell samples, with an average of approximately 4 million total reads per sample. After sorted cells were lysed in RLT buffer, RNA was extracted with DNase-treated RNeasy Micro or Mini kits, with the choice depending on cell number. To prevent cross-contamination, each cell subset was processed individually, whereas patient and healthy donor samples were processed jointly. The immunoSEQ multiplex PCR was used to amplify TCRB sequences from cDNA, yielding 87-bp fragments that span the CDR3 region. Sequencing of the amplicons was done on the Illumina HiSeq platform. The original methods were these. Synthetic template baselines were used to correct PCR bias computationally, reads within Hamming distance 2 were collapsed, and singletons that could not be merged were discarded. By aligning reads against IMGT, V, D and J genes, CDR3 length, and insertions or deletions at six rearrangement sites were assigned. Within each subset, clonotype counts were normalized to sorted cell number, after which true diversity and Gini coefficients were computed with the tcR R package. The overlap coefficient, calculated on TCRB nucleotide sequences, was used to quantify repertoire sharing. As a proxy for the pre-selection repertoire, out-of-frame TCRB sequences from naive cells were analyzed. Not all clones reach the TCRdb copy of this immuneACCESS table, which keeps in-frame sequences only. Checked studies attribute under half of the gap to unresolved V genes and leave the rest unexplained. V and J calls plus clone size are reproduced from that table; the DNA served to infer D and trimming. For this sample the table gives a few hundred thousand clones, of which more than 13% were detected only once. The top ten clonotypes cover approximately 0.02% of the sample.

Each donor gave one peripheral blood draw, averaging approximately 0.11 L, which was collected into heparinised tubes. Naive, central memory, regulatory and stem cell-like memory CD4+ T cells were sorted on a BD FACSAria II using a panel including CD45RO, CCR7, CD25, CD127, CD95 and CD27. Every sorted population had a purity above 95%. PBMCs were separated immediately by Lymphoprep density gradient centrifugation and were stained directly, without being cultured. To minimize batch effects, samples were stained and sorted in pairs, one healthy donor with one patient per experiment. This clonotype was sampled from a woman under 30 in good health. The sequenced material came from naive CD4+ T cells from blood. The sample's cell subset or site label, in plain terms: true naive CD4+ T cells.

The bases read TGTGCCAGCGCCCTGGGACTAGCGGGAGCCTACGAGCAGTACTTC. Its protein reads: CASALGLAGAYEQYF. Recombination linked TRBV5-6 to TRBJ2-7; 14 central bases correspond to TRBD2. V is trimmed back by 7 bases and J by 2 bases, and the junction contains 5 bases that no gene match accounts for. From the germline V gene, CDR1 is SGHDT and CDR2 is YYEEEE. The CDR3 contains 15 residues, cysteine and phenylalanine counted. The only DNA kept is the CDR3, 45 bases in frame from the first base.